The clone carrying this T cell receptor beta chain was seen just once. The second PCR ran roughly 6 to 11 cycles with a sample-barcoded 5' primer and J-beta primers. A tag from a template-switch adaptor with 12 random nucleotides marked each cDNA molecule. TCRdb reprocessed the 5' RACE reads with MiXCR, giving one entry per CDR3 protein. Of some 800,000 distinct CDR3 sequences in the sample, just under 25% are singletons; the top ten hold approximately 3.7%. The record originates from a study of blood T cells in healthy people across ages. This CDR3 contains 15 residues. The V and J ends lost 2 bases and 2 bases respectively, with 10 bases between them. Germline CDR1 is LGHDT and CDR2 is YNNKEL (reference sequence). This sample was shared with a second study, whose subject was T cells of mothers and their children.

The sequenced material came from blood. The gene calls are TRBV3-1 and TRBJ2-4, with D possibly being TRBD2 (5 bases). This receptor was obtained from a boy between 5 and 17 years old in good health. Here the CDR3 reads CASSQLGGPKNIQYF. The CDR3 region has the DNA TGTGCCAGCAGCCAACTCGGAGGACCCAAAAACATTCAGTACTTC.